Listed below are T cell receptor beta chains from one sample, sequenced in a study of blood T cell repertoires in COVID-19. Produced via immunoSEQ multiplex PCR; TCRdb's table is partial and in-frame only. This table has roughly 440,000 clones, about 87% appearing once. The sample was peripheral blood. These receptors all come from a woman in her fifties or sixties with COVID-19, enrolled during active disease. Both conserved end residues are part of each CDR3. Fields, in order: V gene, J gene, D gene, clone size, CDR3 protein, CDR3 DNA. D genes are given only for firm matches. Clone size is shown for a subset of rows, as once, few, many or a class of expanded clone.

>TRBV5-1|TRBJ1-1|NA|NA
CASSLRGGPMNTEAFF
TGCGCCAGCAGCTTACGGGGGGGTCCCATGAACACTGAAGCTTTCTTT
>TRBV6-5|TRBJ2-3|TRBD1|NA
CASKPDRGTDTQYF
TGTGCCAGCAAGCCGGACAGGGGGACGGATACGCAGTATTTT
>TRBV25-1|TRBJ2-1|TRBD1|NA
CASSGTGDYNEQFF
TGTGCCAGCAGCGGGACAGGGGATTACAATGAGCAGTTCTTC
>TRBV5-4|TRBJ2-5|NA|NA
CASSFTPQETQYF
TGTGCCAGCAGCTTCACTCCTCAAGAGACCCAGTACTTC
>TRBV6-5|TRBJ2-1|TRBD1|once
CASSRQGVNEQFF
TGTGCCAGCAGTAGACAGGGTGTCAATGAGCAGTTCTTC
>TRBV28|TRBJ1-1|TRBD1|NA
CASSSDRKNTEAFF
TGTGCCAGCAGCTCGGACAGGAAAAACACTGAAGCTTTCTTT
>TRBV28|TRBJ1-5|NA|NA
CASSLGGYSNQPQHF
TGTGCCAGCAGTTTAGGAGGGTATAGCAATCAGCCCCAGCATTTT
>TRBV4-1|TRBJ2-1|NA|few
CASSQDPPGDGYEQFF
TGCGCCAGCAGCCAAGATCCCCCAGGGGATGGTTATGAGCAGTTCTTC
>TRBV30|TRBJ1-1|NA|NA
CARFHGVTEAFF
TGTGCAAGATTCCACGGGGTAACTGAAGCTTTCTTT
>TRBV30|TRBJ1-5|NA|NA
CAWSAGIGNQPQHF
TGTGCCTGGAGTGCAGGGATAGGCAATCAGCCCCAGCATTTT
>TRBV5-1|TRBJ1-3|NA|many
CASSLDGALGNTIYF
TGCGCCAGCAGCTTGGATGGGGCACTAGGAAACACCATATATTTT
>TRBV6-5|TRBJ1-3|NA|NA
CASKEQASGNTIYF
TGTGCCAGCAAAGAACAGGCCTCTGGAAACACCATATATTTT
>TRBV30|TRBJ2-7|TRBD1|NA
CAWKSGTDSYEQYF
TGTGCCTGGAAGTCCGGGACAGACTCCTACGAGCAGTACTTC
>TRBV5-1|TRBJ1-6|NA|NA
CASSMGTGGGNSPLHF
TGCGCCAGCAGCATGGGGACGGGAGGAGGTAATTCACCCCTCCACTTT
>TRBV25-1|TRBJ1-1|NA|NA
CASSESEGGATEAFF
TGTGCCAGCAGTGAATCAGAGGGCGGGGCCACTGAAGCTTTCTTT
>TRBV5-8|TRBJ2-7|TRBD2|NA
CASSLAPSGPYEQYF
TGTGCCAGCAGCTTGGCCCCTAGCGGGCCTTACGAGCAGTACTTC
>TRBV30|TRBJ2-5|NA|NA
CAWSVGGSGRQETQYF
TGTGCCTGGAGTGTAGGGGGATCGGGCCGTCAAGAGACCCAGTACTTC
>TRBV2|TRBJ2-4|NA|once
CASSEDGVAKNIQYF
TGTGCCAGCAGTGAAGACGGGGTAGCCAAAAACATTCAGTACTTC
>TRBV20-1|TRBJ1-1|NA|few
CSASGPGRELNTEAFF
TGCAGTGCTAGTGGGCCCGGACGGGAACTGAACACTGAAGCTTTCTTT
>TRBV4-1|TRBJ1-5|TRBD1|NA
CASSQTQDRLNQPQHF
TGCGCCAGCAGCCAGACCCAGGACAGGTTAAACCAGCCCCAGCATTTT
>TRBV6-5|TRBJ1-2|TRBD1|once
CAARDREVGLYGYTF
TGTGCCGCCCGGGACAGGGAAGTCGGGCTATATGGCTACACCTTC
>TRBV28|TRBJ1-4|NA|NA
CASSFVQAGTNEKLFF
TGTGCCAGCAGTTTTGTACAGGCAGGAACTAATGAAAAACTGTTTTTT
>TRBV30|TRBJ1-1|TRBD1|once
CAWSLSPGQGSEAFF
TGTGCCTGGAGTTTATCTCCGGGACAGGGATCCGAAGCTTTCTTT
>TRBV6-4|TRBJ1-3|TRBD1|NA
CASSDSDRGNGNTIYF
TGTGCCAGCAGTGACTCCGACAGGGGAAATGGAAACACCATATATTTT
>TRBV9|TRBJ1-1|TRBD1|NA
CASSVAQGAGTEAFF
TGTGCCAGCAGCGTAGCTCAGGGGGCGGGCACTGAAGCTTTCTTT
>TRBV4-1|TRBJ1-4|NA|many
CASSQDDRLGEKLFF
TGCGCCAGCAGCCAAGATGACAGGTTAGGTGAAAAACTGTTTTTT
>TRBV10-3|TRBJ1-6|NA|NA
CAISNQGKGHNSPLHF
TGTGCCATCAGTAACCAGGGGAAGGGCCATAATTCACCCCTCCACTTT
>TRBV5-1|TRBJ1-1|NA|NA
CASSFGQAEAFF
TGCGCCAGCAGCTTTGGGCAGGCGGAAGCTTTCTTT
>TRBV5-5|TRBJ1-2|TRBD1|NA
CASSEGGRDYGYTF
TGTGCCAGCAGCGAAGGGGGCCGAGACTATGGCTACACCTTC
>TRBV12-3/TRBV12-4|TRBJ1-2|NA|once
CASSLGTKGYTF
TGTGCCAGCAGTCTTGGGACAAAGGGCTACACCTTC
>TRBV7-3|TRBJ2-3|NA|NA
CASSLGGAADTQYF
TGTGCCAGCAGCTTAGGGGGGGCGGCAGATACGCAGTATTTT
>TRBV28|TRBJ1-5|NA|NA
CASSGGNQPQHF
TGTGCCAGCAGTGGAGGCAATCAGCCCCAGCATTTT
>TRBV10-3|TRBJ2-3|NA|once
CAISQGESTDTQYF
TGTGCCATCAGCCAAGGGGAAAGCACAGATACGCAGTATTTT
>TRBV19|TRBJ1-1|TRBD1|NA
CASSPDREMNTEAFF
TGTGCCAGTAGTCCCGACAGGGAAATGAACACTGAAGCTTTCTTT
>TRBV10-3|TRBJ1-2|TRBD1|NA
CAISDPGQGYGGDGYTF
TGTGCCATCAGTGATCCGGGACAGGGATATGGTGGGGATGGCTACACCTTC
>TRBV5-5|TRBJ2-7|NA|NA
CASSLTDSYEQYF
TGTGCCAGCAGCTTAACCGACAGCTACGAGCAGTACTTC
>TRBV6-5|TRBJ1-2|TRBD1|NA
CASYGTNRGFYGYTF
TGTGCCAGCTACGGGACAAACAGGGGCTTTTATGGCTACACCTTC
>TRBV10-3|TRBJ1-6|NA|NA
CAESAENNSPLHF
TGTGCCGAATCAGCGGAAAATAATTCACCCCTCCACTTT
>TRBV2|TRBJ2-2|NA|NA
CASSLAEGTGELFF
TGTGCCAGCAGTCTGGCGGAGGGCACCGGGGAGCTGTTTTTT
>TRBV7-9|TRBJ1-1|NA|NA
CASSLDGRLEAFF
TGTGCCAGCAGCTTGGACGGGAGACTTGAAGCTTTCTTT
>TRBV7-3|TRBJ2-3|TRBD2|NA
CASSPHLAGGSDTQYF
TGTGCCAGCAGCCCCCACCTAGCGGGGGGTTCCGATACGCAGTATTTT
>TRBV5-1|TRBJ2-2|NA|NA
CASSLAPGGELFF
TGCGCCAGCAGCTTGGCGCCGGGCGGGGAGCTGTTTTTT
>TRBV5-1|TRBJ2-7|NA|NA
CASSLATGTVEQYF
TGCGCCAGCAGCTTGGCCACAGGGACGGTGGAGCAGTACTTC
>TRBV27|TRBJ1-6|NA|NA
CASSLSPQGSNSPLHF
TGTGCCAGCAGTTTATCGCCACAGGGCTCCAATTCACCCCTCCACTTT
>TRBV2|TRBJ2-2|TRBD1|NA
CASSPQGAGELFF
TGTGCCAGCAGTCCTCAGGGGGCCGGGGAGCTGTTTTTT
>TRBV24-1|TRBJ1-6|TRBD1|NA
CATSDLPGQRNSPLHF
TGTGCCACCAGTGATTTACCGGGACAGCGTAATTCACCCCTCCACTTT
>TRBV6-5|TRBJ1-3|NA|few
CASSYYRGNTIYF
TGTGCCAGCAGTTACTACAGGGGAAACACCATATATTTT
>TRBV19|TRBJ2-7|TRBD2|NA
CASSETRGGSPNEQYF
TGTGCCAGTAGTGAAACGCGGGGGGGCTCTCCAAACGAGCAGTACTTC
>TRBV27|TRBJ2-1|TRBD2|NA
CASSLAGGRAEQFF
TGTGCCAGCAGCTTAGCGGGGGGGCGGGCTGAGCAGTTCTTC
>TRBV30|TRBJ2-2|TRBD2|NA
CASSPGLAGGSNTGELFF
TGTGCCTCAAGTCCCGGACTAGCGGGGGGGTCGAACACCGGGGAGCTGTTTTTT
>TRBV5-1|TRBJ1-1|NA|NA
CASSLQGMNTEAFF
TGCGCCAGCAGCTTACAGGGTATGAACACTGAAGCTTTCTTT
>TRBV2|TRBJ2-1|TRBD2|once
CAIVYPTSGDNEQFF
TGTGCCATCGTATACCCGACTAGCGGGGACAATGAGCAGTTCTTC
>TRBV24-1|TRBJ2-2|NA|NA
CATSDSRAGRNTGELFF
TGTGCCACCAGTGATTCCAGGGCAGGACGTAACACCGGGGAGCTGTTTTTT
>TRBV15|TRBJ2-3|TRBD2|NA
CATSRDRLAGGIPQYF
TGTGCCACCAGCAGAGATCGACTAGCGGGGGGAATTCCGCAGTATTTT